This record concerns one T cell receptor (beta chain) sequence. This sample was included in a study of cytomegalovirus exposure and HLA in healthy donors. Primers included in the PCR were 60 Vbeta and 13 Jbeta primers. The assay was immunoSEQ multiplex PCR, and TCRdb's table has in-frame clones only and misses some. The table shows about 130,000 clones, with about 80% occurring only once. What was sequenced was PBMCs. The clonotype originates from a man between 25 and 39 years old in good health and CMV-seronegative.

CDR3 sequence reads: CASSPVRDTNTEAFF. The DNA for the CDR3 is TGTGCCAGCAGCCCGGTAAGGGACACGAACACTGAAGCTTTCTTT. V and J are TRBV7-9 and TRBJ1-1; maybe TRBD1 (6 bases). The V end was cut by 5 bases, the J end by 1 base, with 14 bases between. This CDR3 contains 15 residues. Germline V lookup: CDR1 SEHNR, CDR2 FQNEAQ (reference sequence).